The 29 T cell receptor beta chains below all came from one sample that was sequenced in a study of memory CD4+ T cells and cytomegalovirus serostatus. This table comes from immunoSEQ multiplex PCR, and its TCRdb copy is limited to in-frame clones, with some not included. The sample comprises 30,000 to 40,000 clones, around 74% of which are singletons, and 0.6% to 0.65% rests with the top ten. The sort gate was single viable CD3+CD4+CD8-CD45RO+ cells for memory CD4+ T cells. The sample was memory CD4+ T cells from blood. These receptors were collected from an adult in good health and CMV-seronegative. Some clones in this sample may be carry-over from other donors' samples.

The chain employs TRBV19 and TRBJ1-1; TRBD1 agrees at 10 bases. The J segment lost 0 bases and the V segment lost 6 bases, leaving 7 bases of the junction unmatched. The V gene's germline CDR1 is LNHDA and CDR2 SQIVND (reference sequence). This CDR3 is 16 amino acids long. The CDR3 region is CASRSPGQGMNTEAFF. In DNA, the CDR3 is TGTGCCAGTAGGAGCCCGGGACAGGGGATGAACACTGAAGCTTTCTTT.

J is TRBJ2-7 and V is TRBV18; TRBD1 or TRBD2 may be the D gene (5 bases each). Trimming removed 6 bases from V and 2 bases from J, with 11 bases in between. From germline, CDR1 is KGHSH and CDR2 LQKENI. The CDR3 runs 13 residues. CDR3 region: CASSSGTTYEQYF. Here the CDR3 DNA reads TGTGCCAGCTCCTCCGGGACGACCTACGAGCAGTACTTC.

The chain carries TRBV5-8 and TRBJ2-1; D may be TRBD1 (6 bases). The CDR3 runs to 15 residues. Germline loops: CDR1 SGHTS, CDR2 YDEGEE. The V end was cut by 4 bases, the J end by 1 base, with 12 bases between. CDR3 residues: CASSIDRLSYNEQFF. CDR3 bases: TGTGCCAGCAGCATAGACAGGTTATCCTACAATGAGCAGTTCTTC.

A few counts support this clone. The CDR3, as DNA: TGTGCCAGCAGCCCGGAGATACAAGTCCCCTATGGCTACACCTTC. It yields the protein CASSPEIQVPYGYTF. This chain links TRBV7-6 with TRBJ1-2, with D unclear. Germline V CDR1 and CDR2: SGHVS, FNYEAQ. Trimming removed 5 bases at V and 4 bases at J, with 17 bases between. The length of the CDR3 is 15 residues.

The DNA for the CDR3 is TGTGCCGCCAACCCGACAGGTAGCAATCAGCCCCAGCATTTT. It encodes CAANPTGSNQPQHF. The chain joins TRBV6-1 to TRBJ1-5; possible D gene TRBD1, 6 bases. Deletions cut 11 bases from V and 0 bases from J, with 14 bases between. The V gene's germline CDR1 is MNHNS and CDR2 SASEGT. The CDR3 has 14 residues.

This rearrangement joins TRBV15 to TRBJ1-1; 11 positions agree with TRBD1. Germline loops: CDR1 LNHNV, CDR2 YYDKDF (reference sequence). CDR3 length equals 17 residues. V lost 0 bases, J lost 7 bases, and 10 bases stayed unmatched. CDR3 DNA: TGTGCCACCAGCAGAGATTTGGGTCCGGGACAGGGGGGTGAAGCTTTCTTT. As protein: CATSRDLGPGQGGEAFF.

V is TRBV27 and J is TRBJ1-4, with 8 bases aligning to TRBD1. The CDR3 runs 14 residues. Trimming at V came to 3 bases and at J to 5 bases, leaving 2 bases not matched to a gene. Germline-derived CDR1 and CDR2 are MNHEY and SMNVEV (reference sequence). CDR3 in amino acids: CASSFWTGNEKLFF. DNA for the CDR3: TGTGCCAGCAGTTTTTGGACAGGGAATGAAAAACTGTTTTTT.

This sequence joins TRBV28 and TRBJ1-5; 7 bases agree with TRBD1. Per germline, CDR1 MDHEN and CDR2 SYDVKM. The CDR3 loop spans 17 amino acids. J was trimmed by 0 bases and V by 4 bases; bases with no gene match: 9. CDR3 region: CASSYEQGRYSNQPQHF. CDR3 nucleotides: TGTGCCAGCAGTTATGAACAGGGGAGGTATAGCAATCAGCCCCAGCATTTT.

V usage is TRBV6-5 and J usage is TRBJ1-1; a possible D gene is TRBD1 (6 bases). V was cut by 2 bases and J by 7 bases, with 11 bases left in between. From germline, CDR1 is MNHEY and CDR2 SVGAGI. There are 13 residues in the CDR3. CDR3: CASSYRGPREAFF. Here the CDR3 DNA reads TGTGCCAGCAGTTACCGGGGGCCCCGTGAAGCTTTCTTT.

The chain carries TRBV2 and TRBJ2-7; D gene unclear. The CDR3 length is 10 residues. CDR1 and CDR2 from the germline V gene are SNHLY and FYNNEI. The ends were cut back, 8 bases at V and 7 bases at J, with 9 bases in the middle. In DNA form, the CDR3 reads TGTGCCAGCGATGACGGGGAGCAGTACTTC. Translating gives CASDDGEQYF.

This chain connects TRBV4-2 to TRBJ1-4; D is possibly TRBD1 (5 bases). This CDR3 has 14 amino acids. Per the germline V gene, CDR1 is LGHNA and CDR2 is YNFKEQ. V lost 2 bases to trimming and J lost 8 bases, with 12 bases between them. The CDR3 DNA reads TGTGCCAGCAGCCAACCCGGGACGGTGGAAAAACTGTTTTTT. It is translated as CASSQPGTVEKLFF.

The genes are TRBV6-5 and TRBJ1-5; no clear D. Per germline, CDR1 MNHEY and CDR2 SVGAGI. The ends were cut back, 7 bases at V and 6 bases at J, with 13 bases in the middle. The CDR3 has 13 residues. The CDR3 loop is CASTARPAQPQHF. CDR3 DNA sequence: TGTGCCAGCACAGCAAGACCGGCTCAGCCCCAGCATTTT.

Regarding this clone: One end of the junction fails to match germline, which may point to a read error. The rearrangement links TRBV15 to TRBJ2-7; 9 bases map to TRBD1. The CDR3 is 13 residues long. CDR1 LNHNV and CDR2 YYDKDF come from the germline V gene (reference sequence). The CDR3 region is CATSREQGALVKF. CDR3 nucleotide sequence: TGTGCCACCAGCAGAGAACAGGGGGCGCTTGTGAAATTC.

The CDR3 here is CASTGGLSSYNEQFF. The DNA of the CDR3 is TGTGCCAGCACGGGTGGCCTGAGCTCCTACAATGAGCAGTTCTTC. The chain combines TRBV11-2 with TRBJ2-1; D is undetermined. The V and J ends lost 7 bases and 0 bases respectively, with 13 bases between them. CDR1 and CDR2 (germline): SGHAT, FQNNGV. This CDR3 is built from 15 residues.

The chain joins TRBV30 to TRBJ1-1; TRBD1 matches 8 bases. The CDR3 covers 13 residues. CDR1 is GTSNPN, CDR2 SVGIG, per germline (reference sequence). V shed 2 bases and J 11 bases; nucleotides not matched to a gene: 10. The chain's CDR3 is CAWSTDRDGEAFF. The CDR3, as DNA: TGTGCCTGGAGTACGGACAGGGATGGCGAGGCTTTCTTT.

V usage is TRBV5-1 and J usage is TRBJ2-3, with 11 bases that match TRBD1. J was trimmed by 4 bases and V by 4 bases; bases with no gene match: 14. There are 18 residues in the CDR3. CDR1 is SGHRS and CDR2 is YFSETQ in the germline V gene. Written as DNA, the CDR3 is TGCGCCAGCAGCCCCCGTGGCCAGGGGACAGGGGGGTCAGATACGCAGTATTTT. Protein: CASSPRGQGTGGSDTQYF.

The chain links TRBV28 to TRBJ1-4; 10 positions match TRBD1. CDR1 and CDR2 from the germline V gene are MDHEN and SYDVKM. The CDR3 is 15 residues long. The ends lost 8 bases at V and 0 bases at J; junction bases unmatched: 3. The DNA for the CDR3 is TGTGCCAGCTGGGACAGGGGTTCAACTAATGAAAAACTGTTTTTT. Residues: CASWDRGSTNEKLFF.

The chain joins TRBV4-1 to TRBJ2-7; D assignment may be TRBD1 or TRBD2 (5 bases each). From germline, CDR1 is MGHRA and CDR2 YSYEKL. V lost 1 base and J 2 bases, leaving 12 bases between the germline ends. The CDR3 totals 15 residues. DNA of the CDR3: TGCGCCAGCAGCCAAGGGGGGACCAATCCCTACGAGCAGTACTTC. It specifies CASSQGGTNPYEQYF.

This chain uses TRBV19 with TRBJ2-7; no reliable D call. The CDR3 is 13 residues long. Germline V gene sequence: CDR1 LNHDA, CDR2 SQIVND (reference sequence). V was pared by 5 bases and J by 2 bases, with 10 bases between. The CDR3 nucleotides are TGTGCCAGTAGTCCAGGTAACACCTACGAGCAGTACTTC. Translated, it gives CASSPGNTYEQYF.

The chain recombines TRBV19 with TRBJ1-5, with TRBD1 identical over 8 bases. Trimming at V came to 3 bases and at J to 3 bases, leaving 4 bases not matched to a gene. The germline gives CDR1 LNHDA, CDR2 SQIVND (reference sequence). There are 15 residues in the CDR3. CDR3 nucleotide sequence: TGTGCCAGTAGTATCCGGACAGGGTCCAATCAGCCCCAGCATTTT. Its translation is CASSIRTGSNQPQHF.

In regard to this clone: Other DNA variants within this sample encode the same CDR3. The chain carries TRBV18 and TRBJ2-1; D remains ambiguous. CDR1 and CDR2 from the germline V gene are KGHSH and LQKENI. Trimming removed 1 base at V and 7 bases at J, with 8 bases between. This CDR3 contains 13 residues. The CDR3 DNA is TGTGCCAGCTCACCACGCCTAGGGAATGAGCAGTTCTTC. Residues: CASSPRLGNEQFF.

The V call is TRBV7-6, the J call TRBJ2-1; no clear D. V lost 5 bases to trimming and J lost 8 bases, with 10 bases between them. The CDR3 consists of 12 residues. Per the germline V gene, CDR1 is SGHVS and CDR2 is FNYEAQ. This chain's CDR3 is CASSLASDEQFF. In DNA form, the CDR3 reads TGTGCCAGCAGCCTGGCAAGCGATGAGCAGTTCTTC.

The J gene is TRBJ1-4, the V gene TRBV5-1; D perhaps matches TRBD1 (6 bases). V was pared by 1 base and J by 12 bases, with 16 bases between. Germline CDR1 and CDR2: SGHRS and YFSETQ. This CDR3 has 14 residues. This CDR3 reads CASSLRGGDSELFF. CDR3 coding DNA: TGCGCCAGCAGCTTGAGAGGGGGTGACTCGGAACTGTTTTTT. Drawing the rest from reference TRBV5-1 and TRBJ1-4, the complete variable domain is KAGVTQTPRYLIKTRGQQVTLSCSPISGHRSVSWYQQTPGQGLQFLFEYFSETQRNKGNFPGRFSGRQFSNSRSEMNVSTLELGDSALYLCASSLRGGDSELFFGSGTQLSVL.

This CDR3 reads CASSPSSRQETQYF. CDR3 DNA sequence: TGTGCCAGCAGCCCCAGCTCCCGCCAAGAGACCCAGTACTTC. This sequence joins TRBV9 and TRBJ2-5; D not certain. V was pared by 4 bases and J by 1 base, with 11 bases between. The CDR3 totals 14 residues. Germline V CDR1 and CDR2: SGDLS, YYNGEE.

The genes are TRBV19 and TRBJ1-2, with 9 bases that match TRBD1. CDR1 LNHDA and CDR2 SQIVND come from the germline V gene (reference sequence). The CDR3 totals 18 residues. V lost 5 bases to trimming and J lost 4 bases; unmatched junction nucleotides: 17. CDR3 sequence reads: CASSLQSPDRGMVYGYTF. CDR3 coding DNA: TGTGCCAGTAGTCTCCAATCCCCTGACAGGGGGATGGTCTATGGCTACACCTTC.

The gene calls are TRBV5-1 and TRBJ2-2; the match to TRBD1 covers 7 bases. Germline V lookup: CDR1 SGHRS, CDR2 YFSETQ. The CDR3 runs to 16 residues. The junction had 6 bases not matched to a gene; V was cut back by 4 bases and J by 0 bases. CDR3 DNA: TGCGCCAGCAGCCACGTGGGACAGTCGAACACCGGGGAGCTGTTTTTT. The encoded protein is CASSHVGQSNTGELFF.

The rearrangement joins TRBV5-6 to TRBJ1-1; no firm D call. V dropped 4 bases and J dropped 4 bases, with 11 bases sitting between them. CDR1 and CDR2 (germline): SGHDT, YYEEEE. The CDR3 sequence is 13 residues long. CDR3 coding DNA: TGTGCCAGCAGCCCCGGAATGGTCACTGAAGCTTTCTTT. Translation gives CASSPGMVTEAFF.

This chain uses TRBV29-1 with TRBJ1-3; the match to TRBD1 covers 9 bases. The CDR3 is 14 amino acids. Germline-derived CDR1 and CDR2 are SQVTM and ANQGSEA. Germline trimming cut 6 bases from V and 2 bases from J; bases unmatched to any gene: 5. The CDR3 coding sequence is TGCAGCGTATCCGGGACAGGGACTGGAAACACCATATATTTT. Translated, it gives CSVSGTGTGNTIYF.

The J gene is TRBJ2-7, the V gene TRBV6-6; D call uncertain. Trimming removed 6 bases at V and 5 bases at J, with 11 bases between. There are 12 residues in the CDR3. Germline lookup yields CDR1 MNHNY and CDR2 SVGAGI (reference sequence). The CDR3 DNA is TGTGCCAGCAGCTCCCGAAGGGACGAGCAGTACTTC. Translation: CASSSRRDEQYF.